The clone carrying this T cell receptor (beta chain) was counted only a few times. TCRdb itself ran the 5' RACE reads through MiXCR, one entry per CDR3 protein. This sample has approximately 44,000 distinct CDR3 sequences; less than 7.5% occur once, and the top ten carry 1.4%. Trimming removed 4 bases at V and 4 bases at J, with 12 bases between. This CDR3 is built from 13 residues. Germline V gene lookup returns CDR1 SGHRS and CDR2 YFSETQ. The sample is drawn from a study of T-cell memory formation after mild COVID-19. The sequencing sample was made of PBMCs or a T cell subset sorted from them (not recorded which). The receptor was isolated from a man younger than 30 who had mild COVID-19 (a few samples of this study predate the infection). Cell type and time point are not known. This sequence joins TRBV5-1 and TRBJ2-7; D assignment may be TRBD1 or TRBD2 (5 bases each). DNA of the CDR3: TGCGCCAGCAGCCGGGACCCCAGGTACGAGCAGTACTTC. Translation gives CASSRDPRYEQYF. The full variable domain, in which reference TRBV5-1 and TRBJ2-7 provide the parts outside the CDR3, is KAGVTQTPRYLIKTRGQQVTLSCSPISGHRSVSWYQQTPGQGLQFLFEYFSETQRNKGNFPGRFSGRQFSNSRSEMNVSTLELGDSALYLCASSRDPRYEQYFGPGTRLTVT.